The rows below give T cell receptor beta chains drawn from one sample of a study of blood T cell repertoires in COVID-19. Using immunoSEQ multiplex PCR, the repertoire was profiled, and TCRdb retains in-frame clones only, with some absent. The sample consists of some 150,000 clones, 80% to 90% of them appearing once. Sequencing was performed on peripheral blood. These receptors all stem from a man aged 65-85 years with acute or convalescent COVID-19. Each CDR3 is given with its conserved first and last residue. The D gene is left open where the match is weak. Part of the rows lack a size; the others show once, few, many or a class for expanded clones.

.	13	.	TRBV5-1	TRBJ2-2	CASSIQGPGELFF	TGCGCCAGCAGCATCCAGGGCCCCGGGGAGCTGTTTTTT
TRBD2	16	.	TRBV3-1/TRBV3-2	TRBJ2-1	CASSQGLAGFDDEQFF	TGTGCCAGCAGCCAAGGGTTAGCGGGATTCGACGATGAGCAGTTCTTC
.	15	once	TRBV6-5	TRBJ1-1	CASSYSTAMNTEAFF	TGTGCCAGCAGTTACTCGACAGCCATGAACACTGAAGCTTTCTTT
.	14	.	TRBV6-2/TRBV6-3	TRBJ1-1	CASSYETSRTEAFF	TGTGCCAGCAGTTACGAAACATCCCGCACTGAAGCTTTCTTT
TRBD2	15	.	TRBV5-1	TRBJ2-1	CASSVQLAGGGEQFF	TGCGCCAGCAGCGTCCAACTAGCGGGAGGCGGCGAGCAGTTCTTC
TRBD1	16	.	TRBV6-6	TRBJ1-2	CASNPAGQEHNYGYTF	TGTGCCAGCAACCCCGCCGGACAGGAGCATAACTATGGCTACACCTTC
.	15	.	TRBV5-1	TRBJ1-6	CASSLDRHESSPLHF	TGCGCCAGCAGCTTGGACAGGCATGAAAGCTCACCCCTCCACTTT
TRBD2	12	few	TRBV12-3/TRBV12-4	TRBJ2-1	CASSSGGYEQFF	TGTGCCAGCAGTTCGGGAGGTTATGAGCAGTTCTTC
TRBD1	15	.	TRBV18	TRBJ2-2	CASSLWTGDTGELFF	TGTGCCAGCTCACTCTGGACAGGGGACACCGGGGAGCTGTTTTTT
.	15	.	TRBV9	TRBJ1-4	CASSAREGNNEKLFF	TGTGCCAGCAGCGCAAGGGAGGGGAATAATGAAAAACTGTTTTTT
TRBD1	14	.	TRBV13	TRBJ1-1	CASSWTGDRGIAFF	TGTGCCAGCAGCTGGACGGGGGACAGGGGCATTGCTTTCTTT
.	16	.	TRBV5-1	TRBJ2-6	CASSLAAETGANVLTF	TGCGCCAGCAGCTTGGCCGCGGAAACCGGGGCCAACGTCCTGACTTTC
TRBD1	16	.	TRBV5-4	TRBJ1-1	CASSLGQGARGGEAFF	TGTGCCAGCAGCTTGGGGCAGGGGGCGAGGGGTGGTGAAGCTTTCTTT
.	14	.	TRBV7-9	TRBJ1-2	CASSLKGLDYGYTF	TGTGCCAGCAGCTTAAAGGGGTTGGACTATGGCTACACCTTC
.	14	.	TRBV5-1	TRBJ2-7	CASSSPSGDYEQYF	TGCGCCAGCAGCTCCCCCTCGGGTGACTACGAGCAGTACTTC
TRBD1	15	.	TRBV19	TRBJ1-5	CASSRQGGSNQPQHF	TGTGCCAGTAGCAGACAGGGCGGCAGCAATCAGCCCCAGCATTTT
.	12	.	TRBV12-3/TRBV12-4	TRBJ2-5	CASSRVAETQYF	TGTGCCAGCAGCAGGGTCGCGGAGACCCAGTACTTC
TRBD1	15	once	TRBV28	TRBJ1-6	CATHLTTGEASPLHF	TGTGCCACCCATCTAACGACAGGGGAAGCGTCACCCCTCCACTTT
TRBD1	15	.	TRBV30	TRBJ1-2	CAWSKENRGNYGYTF	TGTGCCTGGAGCAAGGAGAACAGGGGGAACTATGGCTACACCTTC
TRBD2	15	.	TRBV29-1	TRBJ2-1	CSVDGLAGVGNEQFF	TGCAGCGTTGATGGACTAGCGGGAGTTGGTAATGAGCAGTTCTTC
.	13	.	TRBV10-3	TRBJ2-3	CAIGPVAADTQYF	TGTGCCATTGGACCCGTAGCGGCAGATACGCAGTATTTT
TRBD2	13	.	TRBV6-5	TRBJ2-3	CASRASGTDTQYF	TGTGCCAGCAGGGCTAGCGGGACGGATACGCAGTATTTT
.	16	.	TRBV4-2	TRBJ2-5	CASSQDGTGDGETQYF	TGTGCCAGCAGCCAAGATGGAACGGGAGACGGAGAGACCCAGTACTTC
TRBD1	15	.	TRBV7-2	TRBJ1-2	CASSTRTGANYGYTF	TGTGCCAGCAGCACCCGGACAGGAGCTAACTATGGCTACACCTTC
.	17	.	TRBV7-8	TRBJ2-7	CASSLGGQPYFSYEQYF	TGTGCCAGCAGCTTAGGAGGACAGCCTTATTTCTCCTACGAGCAGTACTTC
.	15	.	TRBV27	TRBJ1-4	CASGLQGRTGEKLFF	TGTGCCAGCGGGTTGCAGGGGCGGACGGGGGAAAAACTGTTTTTT
.	13	.	TRBV7-2	TRBJ1-5	CASSLGQNQPQHF	TGTGCCAGCAGCTTAGGACAGAATCAGCCCCAGCATTTT
.	15	.	TRBV7-2	TRBJ2-7	CASRPSLGGTYEQYF	TGTGCCAGCAGACCCTCACTAGGAGGAACCTACGAGCAGTACTTC
.	13	.	TRBV11-2	TRBJ2-3	CASSFEVADTQYF	TGTGCCAGCAGCTTCGAGGTAGCAGATACGCAGTATTTT
.	14	once	TRBV7-8	TRBJ2-5	CASSLQGLGETQYF	TGTGCCAGCAGCTTACAGGGATTGGGAGAGACCCAGTACTTC
TRBD1	15	once	TRBV19	TRBJ2-1	CASSMGTGRGYEQFF	TGTGCCAGTAGTATGGGGACAGGGAGGGGATATGAGCAGTTCTTC
.	14	.	TRBV30	TRBJ2-7	CAWSVQAGGYEQYF	TGTGCCTGGAGTGTACAAGCAGGGGGGTACGAGCAGTACTTC
TRBD1	15	.	TRBV5-1	TRBJ2-3	CASSFYRDRTDTQYF	TGCGCCAGCAGCTTCTACCGGGACAGGACAGATACGCAGTATTTT
TRBD2	15	.	TRBV5-8	TRBJ2-1	CASSPATSGRYEQFF	TGTGCCAGCAGCCCGGCGACTAGCGGGAGGTATGAGCAGTTCTTC